This T cell receptor beta chain was retrieved from a study of cytomegalovirus exposure and HLA in healthy donors. As regards this clone: The antigen remains undetermined.

Likely unrecorded immune exposures existed in these nominally healthy donors. The primer mix had 60 Vbeta and 13 Jbeta primers. The data were produced by immunoSEQ multiplex PCR, yet TCRdb's version contains in-frame clones alone and is incomplete. The sample consists of roughly 200,000 clones, 77% of them appearing once. V lost 2 bases and J lost 0, with 14 bases in between. The CDR3 is made up of 17 amino acids. The germline gives CDR1 MNHEY, CDR2 SMNVEV (reference sequence). Notes on the study in general: Most likely, a cluster of highly shared sequence variants arose as a sequencing artifact. Usually a TCR sequence was rare, but some public TCRs were found in many donors.

Sequenced sample: PBMCs. This chain joins TRBV27 and TRBJ1-5, with D perhaps matching TRBD1 (6 bases). This sequence was found in a woman in her sixties or seventies in good health and CMV-seropositive. The CDR3 loop is CASSLVPTGYSNQPQHF. The CDR3 nucleotides are TGTGCCAGCAGTTTAGTCCCGACAGGTTATAGCAATCAGCCCCAGCATTTT.